This TCR beta chain was retrieved from a study of blood T cell repertoires in COVID-19. Germline V gene data show CDR1 as LNHDA and CDR2 as SQIVND (reference sequence). The CDR3 contains 14 residues. Trimming removed 7 bases at V and 2 bases at J, with 12 bases between. Clinical history as reported by participants underpinned cohort assignment. Original analysis: Estimates of nucleated cell counts were drawn from the amplification of reference gene primers. The protocol was immunoSEQ multiplex PCR, while the TCRdb copy is restricted to in-frame clones and leaves out a portion. Clone size and V and J calls were adopted from that table, with D and trimming inferred from the DNA. The table has around 150,000 clones, around 84% seen once. This clone was recorded only once.

The sequenced material came from PBMCs or T cells enriched from blood (not recorded which). This chain uses TRBV19 with TRBJ1-5; possibly TRBD1 for D (6 bases). This clonotype originated in a man aged 50 or older who had recovered from COVID-19. DNA for the CDR3: TGTGCCAGTAAGGCTGGGGGCGGCAATCAGCCCCAGCATTTT. This sequence encodes CASKAGGGNQPQHF.